One sample yielded the 18 T cell receptor beta chains listed below, sequenced in a study of blood T cell repertoires in COVID-19. The table came from immunoSEQ multiplex PCR; TCRdb's copy has only in-frame clones and leaves some out. This sample yields roughly 70,000 clones, of which 80% to 85% are seen a single time; around 27% belongs to the top ten. Sequencing used peripheral blood. The receptor source for this set is a human donor in a cohort sampled during active COVID-19.

V and J are TRBV7-9 and TRBJ2-7, with TRBD1 matching over 9 bases. The J segment lost 6 bases and the V segment lost 1 base, leaving 7 bases of the junction unmatched. This CDR3 spans 15 amino acids. Germline V gene data show CDR1 as SEHNR and CDR2 as FQNEAQ (reference sequence). CDR3 coding DNA: TGTGCCAGCAGCTTAGTGGGGACAGGGCTTTCCGAGCAGTACTTC. Amino acids: CASSLVGTGLSEQYF.

The DNA for the CDR3 is TGCGCCAGCAGCCAAGCGGACAGGTCTGAAGCTTTCTTT. Residues: CASSQADRSEAFF. The rearrangement uses TRBV4-1 and TRBJ1-1; 7 bases match TRBD1. Germline values: CDR1 MGHRA, CDR2 YSYEKL. J gave up 6 bases and V 1 base, and 2 bases lay outside the gene matches. CDR3 length: 13 amino acids.

V and J are TRBV3-1 (or the pseudogene TRBV3-2) and TRBJ2-7; perhaps TRBD2 as D (5 bases). The V end lost 1 base, the J end lost 6 bases, and 13 bases lay between the germline ends. The CDR3 covers 14 residues. CDR1 and CDR2 (germline): LGHDT, YNNKEL (reference sequence). CDR3 residues: CASSQAGIRSEQYF. In DNA form, the CDR3 reads TGTGCCAGCAGCCAAGCCGGGATTCGTAGCGAGCAGTACTTC.

V and J are TRBV21-1 and TRBJ2-3; the table assigns TRBD2, which was not confirmed against the DNA. TRBV21-1 is a listed pseudogene. The CDR3 has 16 residues. The CDR3 loop is CASSKGQVKREDTQYF. DNA of the CDR3: TGTGCCAGCAGCAAAGGGCAGGTTAAGAGGGAAGATACGCAGTATTTT.

This clone has a handful of counts. This rearrangement joins TRBV6-1 to TRBJ2-7; D possibly corresponds to TRBD1 (5 bases). Germline V lookup: CDR1 MNHNS, CDR2 SASEGT. V was clipped by 4 bases and J by 6 bases, with 28 bases between them. The CDR3 is made up of 18 amino acids. Here the CDR3 reads CASSVLRGAMLPPGEQYF. The CDR3 DNA sequence: TGTGCCAGCAGTGTTCTAAGGGGCGCGATGTTGCCCCCTGGCGAGCAGTACTTC.

The CDR3 here is CATSRDPGGYEQYF. CDR3 in DNA: TGTGCCACCAGCAGAGATCCGGGGGGCTACGAGCAGTACTTC. V and J are TRBV15 and TRBJ2-7, with TRBD2 matching 7 bases. The CDR3 consists of 14 residues. Germline lookup yields CDR1 LNHNV and CDR2 YYDKDF (reference sequence). Trimming cost V 0 bases and J 3 bases; bases outside gene matches: 2.

J is TRBJ1-1 and V is TRBV4-3; D might be TRBD1 (6 bases). V dropped 1 base and J dropped 3 bases, with 18 bases sitting between them. Germline V gives CDR1 LGHNA, CDR2 YSLEER. The CDR3 runs to 17 residues. CDR3 sequence: CASSQAAGGAYDTEAFF. In nucleotides, the CDR3 is TGCGCCAGCAGCCAAGCCGCGGGGGGCGCGTATGACACTGAAGCTTTCTTT.

The chain is built from TRBV19 and TRBJ2-7; possibly TRBD1 for D (6 bases). V was trimmed by 7 bases and J by 5 bases, leaving 15 bases between them. The CDR3 extends over 13 amino acids. CDR1 is LNHDA and CDR2 is SQIVND in the germline V gene (reference sequence). In DNA form, the CDR3 reads TGTGCCAGTAAGGCCGCGGACAGAGACGAGCAGTACTTC. Residues: CASKAADRDEQYF. Full variable domain (outside the CDR3, taken from reference TRBV19 and TRBJ2-7): DGGITQSPKYLFRKEGQNVTLSCEQNLNHDAMYWYRQDPGQGLRLIYYSQIVNDFQKGDIAEGYSVSREKKESFPLTVTSAQKNPTAFYLCASKAADRDEQYFGPGTRLTVT.

The rearrangement links TRBV13 to TRBJ1-5; no firm D call. The V and J ends lost 3 bases and 2 bases respectively, with 2 bases between them. Germline V gives CDR1 PRHDT, CDR2 FYEKMQ (reference sequence). The CDR3 sequence is 12 residues long. The CDR3 sequence is CASSFGNQPQHF. In DNA, the CDR3 is TGTGCCAGCAGCTTCGGCAATCAGCCCCAGCATTTT.

The chain links TRBV2 to TRBJ1-1; the match to TRBD1 covers 7 bases. V was clipped by 5 bases and J by 3 bases; unmatched bases: 9. In germline, CDR1 is SNHLY, CDR2 FYNNEI. This CDR3 spans 15 amino acids. For the CDR3, the DNA is TGTGCCAGCAGTCTTGAGGGTAGGGGGCACACTGAAGCTTTCTTT. It yields the protein CASSLEGRGHTEAFF.

The rearrangement joins TRBV7-9 to TRBJ1-2; 10 nucleotides align to TRBD1. Losses at the gene ends were 5 bases for V and 4 bases for J; bases not matched to a gene: 4. There are 14 residues in the CDR3. Per germline, CDR1 SEHNR and CDR2 FQNEAQ (reference sequence). This chain's CDR3 is CASSAGQGSYGYTF. The CDR3 region has the DNA TGTGCCAGCAGCGCGGGACAGGGGAGCTATGGCTACACCTTC. The full variable domain, rest sourced from reference TRBV7-9 and TRBJ1-2, is DTGVSQNPRHKITKRGQNVTFRCDPISEHNRLYWYRQTLGQGPEFLTYFQNEAQLEKSRLLSDRFSAERPKGSFSTLEIQRTEQGDSAMYLCASSAGQGSYGYTFGSGTRLTVV.

The chain recombines TRBV7-8 with TRBJ2-5; no firm D call. The germline V gene has CDR1 SGHVS and CDR2 FQNEAQ. Trimming left V 5 bases short and J 4 bases short, with 17 bases between. This CDR3 is 15 amino acids long. DNA of the CDR3: TGTGCCAGCAGCCCCCCCGTGGCCCCGGGAGAGACCCAGTACTTC. This encodes CASSPPVAPGETQYF. The full variable domain, with the rest looked up from reference TRBV7-8 and TRBJ2-5, is GAGVSQSPRYKVAKRGQDVALRCDPISGHVSLFWYQQALGQGPEFLTYFQNEAQLDKSGLPSDRFFAERPEGSVSTLKIQRTQQEDSAVYLCASSPPVAPGETQYFGPGTRLLVL.

The chain has TRBV29-1 and TRBJ2-3; no definite D call. Trimming shortened V by 5 bases and J by 2 bases, and 5 bases separated the two germline ends. Germline loops: CDR1 SQVTM, CDR2 ANQGSEA. The CDR3 length is 11 residues. The CDR3 sequence: CSVYNTDTQYF. The CDR3 DNA is TGCAGCGTTTATAACACAGATACGCAGTATTTT.

This chain connects TRBV28 to TRBJ2-2, with a tentative D call TRBD2 (6 bases). This CDR3 has 13 amino acids. The germline V gene has CDR1 MDHEN and CDR2 SYDVKM. V dropped 3 bases and J dropped 6 bases, with 8 bases sitting between them. The CDR3 nucleotides are TGTGCCAGCAGTTTGTGGGGGGCCGGGGAGCTGTTTTTT. Translating gives CASSLWGAGELFF.

This clone has a single count. The chain uses TRBV4-1 and TRBJ1-2; no definite D call. Germline CDR1 reads MGHRA; CDR2 reads YSYEKL. Trimming took off 0 bases at V and 2 bases at J, with 13 bases between the two ends. The CDR3 sequence is 16 residues long. The CDR3 spells CASSQDRMHFNYGYTF. CDR3 sequence (DNA): TGCGCCAGCAGCCAAGATAGAATGCATTTCAACTATGGCTACACCTTC.

The chain combines TRBV10-1 with TRBJ2-7; tentatively, D is TRBD1 (6 bases). CDR3 length: 14 amino acids. V lost 5 bases and J 2 bases, leaving 13 bases between the germline ends. Germline CDR1 is WNHNN and CDR2 is SYGVQD (reference sequence). For the CDR3, the DNA is TGCGCCAGCAGTCAGGACAGAATTCCCTACGAGCAGTACTTC. This codes for CASSQDRIPYEQYF.

There are a few counts of this clone. CDR3 DNA sequence: TGTGCCACCAGCTCCCCTAGCGGGGGACCATACGAGCAGTACTTC. This translates into CATSSPSGGPYEQYF. The chain links TRBV6-2 or TRBV6-3 to TRBJ2-7, with 10 bases aligning to TRBD2. This CDR3 is 15 amino acids long. V dropped 10 bases and J dropped 4; count of bases not matched to a gene: 13. The germline V gene encodes CDR1 MNHEY and CDR2 SVGEGT.

This clone was observed a single time. This chain joins TRBV5-6 and TRBJ2-1, with D tentatively TRBD1 (6 bases). Trimming shortened V by 0 bases and J by 5 bases, and 6 bases separated the two germline ends. This CDR3 contains 13 residues. Germline CDR1 and CDR2: SGHDT and YYEEEE. The CDR3 loop reads CASSLGTDNEQFF. In nucleotides, the CDR3 is TGTGCCAGCAGCTTGGGGACAGACAATGAGCAGTTCTTC.